This record covers a single T cell receptor beta chain. This clone was counted once. Its antigen specificity is not known. Per-nucleotide qualities are absent, and no much larger clonotype sits a single base away. CDR1 and CDR2 are drawn from the germline V gene (reference sequence): LNHDA, SQIVND. From the cysteine through the phenylalanine, the CDR3 covers 12 amino acids. Of the read, only the CDR3 DNA is kept; its 36 bases are in frame from base 1. The germline V and J ends show losses of 10 bases and 0 bases respectively, and no gene match explains 2 bases of the junction. CD8 naive samples were obtained by positive selection for CCR7 among CD45RO-negative cells, yielding a CD45RA+CCR7+ population from which TemRA cells were excluded. The donors were healthy, HIV-negative adults who had no recently reported acute infections or vaccinations. Every donor was a Caucasian adult residing in Nashville, Tennessee, USA. Blood was collected by leukapheresis, and PBMCs were isolated by Ficoll-Histopaque density gradient centrifugation and then cryopreserved in liquid nitrogen vapor phase. Analytical flow cytometry was used to check the purity and quantity of each magnetically sorted T cell population. Genomic DNA was isolated from each sorted fraction and quantified by UV absorbance on a Nanodrop 2000c.

This record belongs to a study of shared clonotypes between healthy human individuals (dated by TCRdb to between 2020 and 2021). Regarding the study in general: A few men and a couple of women, aged 18 to 49 years, made up the cohort. For each donor, CD4 naive and CD4 memory were each given three plates, CD8 naive was given two plates, and CD8 memory was given one plate. Blood TCR repertoires of a handful of healthy adults were deeply sequenced to estimate repertoire size and the extent of clonotype sharing between individuals. To increase sequencing depth and limit assay-specific biases, TCR repertoire library preparation and sequencing were carried out by different laboratories using diverse techniques. Per donor, leukapheresis produced somewhere between about 0.9 and 9 billion PBMCs.

Using the deep immunoSEQ assay, TCR CDR3 regions were amplified from genomic DNA by multiplex PCR. Genomic DNA extracted from each cell subset was distributed evenly over all wells of several immunoSEQ 96-well plates, and each plate served as one replicate. For sorted subsets, around 200 ng genomic DNA, equal to about 30,000 T cell genomes, was loaded into each replicate PCR. Purified libraries were quantified with a Qubit 3.0 fluorometer, sized on a Bioanalyzer 2100, and re-quantified with the KAPA Library Quantification kit. Every immunoSEQ 96-well plate was sequenced on a separate single-read 150-cycle Illumina NextSeq 550 flow cell. Processing in the source paper ran as follows. Because only junctional sequences without quality scores were contained in the immunoSEQ output, filtering matching that applied to full-length reads could not be performed. Sequences were annotated with PyIR, a Python wrapper for IgBLAST v1.9, using IMGT germline references to assign V/J genes and CDR3. Reads with weak V/J assignments (E-value above 1e-6), missing CDR3, stop codons, out-of-frame junctions, or ambiguous translated residues were removed. V3J clonotypes were defined as sequences sharing an identical inferred V gene, J gene, and CDR3 amino acid sequence. Percentage overlap between repertoires was computed as shared unique clonotypes divided by the size of the smaller repertoire. Repertoire richness was assessed with RTK rarefaction, the Chao1 estimator, and Recon v2.1 estimates of unobserved clonotypes. For all TCRbeta clonotypes obtained by the gDNA method from four donors, generation probabilities were computed with OLGA. TCRdb carries this immuneACCESS record with in-frame sequences only. Its versions omit some clonotypes, under half of them owing to an unresolved V gene in the studies checked, with the rest unexplained. V and J calls and clone size are those listed in that table; D and trimming were worked out from the DNA. Recorded for this sample are around 2.1 million clones; 85% to 95% of them occurred a single time. The ten largest make up under 2% of the sample.

Results and caveats for the whole study, not just this receptor: The genetic and exposure-history diversity represented was limited by the small number of donors. Estimated clonotype richness was generally larger for naive than for memory subsets. Only blood was sampled, and tissue TCR repertoires likely differ from those in blood. Even with the large sequencing depth, rarefaction of the sorted-subset datasets indicated that sequencing was incomplete. Based on pairwise subsampling, the degree of clonotype sharing among donors was expected to be affected by sequencing depth. When a few donors were compared, the shared fraction of clonotypes was about 5% for naive CD4, 3.5% for naive CD8, 2% to 2.5% for memory CD4, and approximately 0.4% for memory CD8. Higher generation probabilities were observed for clonotypes shared by all four sorted-subset donors than for non-shared clonotypes.

The rearranged chain carries TRBV19 and TRBJ2-7; 8 middle bases align to TRBD1. What was sequenced was naive CD8+ T cells from PBMCs. Reading the label with the study, this specimen's cell subset or site is: CD45RA+CCR7+. The origin of this receptor is a man aged 18 to 30 in good health. Some clones in this sample may be carry-over from other donors' samples. This receptor carries the CDR3 CATGQGSYEQYF. The DNA sequence is as follows: TGTGCCACCGGACAGGGCTCCTACGAGCAGTACTTC.